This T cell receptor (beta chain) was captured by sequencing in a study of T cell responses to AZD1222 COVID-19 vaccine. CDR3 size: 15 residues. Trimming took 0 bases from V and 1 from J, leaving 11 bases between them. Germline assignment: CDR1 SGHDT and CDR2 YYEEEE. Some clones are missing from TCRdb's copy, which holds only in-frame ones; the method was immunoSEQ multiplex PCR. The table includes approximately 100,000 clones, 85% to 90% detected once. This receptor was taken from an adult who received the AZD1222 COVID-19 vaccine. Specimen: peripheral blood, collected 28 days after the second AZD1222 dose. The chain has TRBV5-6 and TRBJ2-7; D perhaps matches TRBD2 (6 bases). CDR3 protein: CASSLGGGLSYEQYF. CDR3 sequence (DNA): TGTGCCAGCAGCTTGGGTGGGGGACTTTCCTACGAGCAGTACTTC.